Each of the 15 T cell receptor beta chains below was sequenced from the same sample in a study of CD8 T cells in ankylosing spondylitis. TCRdb reanalysed the 5' RACE reads using MiXCR and keeps one entry per CDR3 protein. The profile shows approximately 250,000 distinct CDR3 sequences, roughly a tenth of them singletons. Sequencing was carried out using blood, either unsorted or a sorted T cell fraction (not recorded which). These TCRs come from a male donor with ankylosing spondylitis or in good health (not recorded which).

The rearrangement joins TRBV5-1 to TRBJ2-3; tentative D call: TRBD1 (6 bases). The germline CDR1 and CDR2 sequences are SGHRS and YFSETQ. The CDR3 spans 18 residues. V lost 2 bases and J 0 bases, leaving 19 bases between the germline ends. The CDR3 nucleotides are TGCGCCAGCAGCTTACAGATTGGGGGCGAAACTAGCACAGATACGCAGTATTTT. It is translated as CASSLQIGGETSTDTQYF.

J is TRBJ1-2 and V is TRBV30; no firm D call. The germline V gene encodes CDR1 GTSNPN and CDR2 SVGIG (reference sequence). Between the trimmed V and J ends, which lost 0 bases and 5 bases, there was a span of 7 bases. CDR3 size: 12 residues. The DNA of the CDR3 is TGTGCCTGGAGTGTGGTCGGTTATGGCTACACCTTC. Translation: CAWSVVGYGYTF. The entire variable domain, with the rest obtained from reference TRBV30 and TRBJ1-2, is as follows: SQTIHQWPATLVQPVGSPLSLECTVEGTSNPNLYWYRQAAGRGLQLLFYSVGIGQISSEVPQNLSASRPQDRQFILSSKKLLLSDSGFYLCAWSVVGYGYTFGSGTRLTVV.

The sample holds many counts of this clonotype. As DNA, the CDR3 is TGCAGTGCATCGGGACTAGCGGGACCGACTTACAATGAGCAGTTCTTC. Protein product: CSASGLAGPTYNEQFF. This chain uses TRBV20-1 with TRBJ2-1; 13 bases map to TRBD2. The CDR3 covers 16 residues. The V gene's germline CDR1 is DFQATT and CDR2 SNEGSKA (reference sequence). V was pared by 6 bases and J by 4 bases, with 9 bases of the junction left unmatched.

This clonotype was recorded many times. The chain has TRBV29-1 and TRBJ2-1; D uncertain. Per the germline V gene, CDR1 is SQVTM and CDR2 is ANQGSEA. The CDR3 length is 16 residues. V was trimmed by 0 bases and J by 0 bases, leaving 12 bases between them. DNA for the CDR3: TGCAGCGTTGAAGAGGGAAGGTCAAGCTCCTACAATGAGCAGTTCTTC. This codes for CSVEEGRSSSYNEQFF.

This clonotype was detected many times. The chain uses TRBV28 and TRBJ1-2; 8 positions match TRBD1. CDR1 is MDHEN and CDR2 is SYDVKM in the germline V gene. CDR3 length: 14 residues. V trimming: 6 bases; J trimming: 4 bases; junction bases outside the gene matches: 7. The DNA for the CDR3 is TGTGCCAGCAGCTCAGGGACAGGAGGCTATGGCTACACCTTC. Translating it yields CASSSGTGGYGYTF.

This clonotype turned up a few times. V usage is TRBV5-3 and J usage is TRBJ2-7; perhaps TRBD1 as D (6 bases). TRBV5-3 is an ORF for which the function is uncertain. Trimming removed 3 bases at V and 2 bases at J, with 15 bases between. This CDR3 comprises 15 residues. The CDR3 protein is CARSSQRQVPYEQYF. The CDR3 DNA follows: TGTGCCAGAAGCTCCCAACGACAGGTCCCCTACGAGCAGTACTTC.

This clonotype was counted many times. The J gene is TRBJ1-2, the V gene TRBV30; 7 bases align to TRBD1. J was trimmed by 9 bases and V by 2 bases; bases with no gene match: 3. Germline CDR1 reads GTSNPN; CDR2 reads SVGIG (reference sequence). This CDR3 has 11 residues. This CDR3 reads CAWSMTGSYTF. CDR3 nucleotide sequence: TGTGCCTGGAGTATGACAGGGAGCTACACCTTC.

This clonotype was recorded many times. V usage is TRBV3-1 and J usage is TRBJ2-5; D remains ambiguous. The CDR3 is made up of 14 amino acids. CDR1 is LGHDT and CDR2 is YNNKEL in the germline V gene (reference sequence). Trimming took off 4 bases at V and 0 bases at J, with 9 bases between the two ends. This CDR3 is CASSPLTYQETQYF. The CDR3 DNA reads as TGTGCCAGCAGCCCCCTTACGTACCAAGAGACCCAGTACTTC.

This clonotype was picked up many times. V is TRBV30 and J is TRBJ2-1, with no clear D. Germline values: CDR1 GTSNPN, CDR2 SVGIG (reference sequence). V was pared by 2 bases and J by 6 bases, with 5 bases between. CDR3 length: 11 amino acids. As DNA, the CDR3 is TGTGCCTGGAGTATTATCAATGAGCAGTTCTTC. It encodes CAWSIINEQFF.

Many counts were recorded for this clonotype. The V and J genes are TRBV29-1 and TRBJ1-2, with 11 bases lining up with TRBD1. Germline V gene sequence: CDR1 SQVTM, CDR2 ANQGSEA. The CDR3 runs 15 residues. With 2 bases clipped from V and 4 bases from J, the junction kept 6 bases outside the gene matches. DNA for the CDR3: TGCAGCGTTGAACCGGGGACAGGGGGAGGCTATGGCTACACCTTC. This codes for CSVEPGTGGGYGYTF.

This clonotype was found many times. The V call is TRBV5-1, the J call TRBJ2-7, with TRBD2 as a possible D gene (6 bases). Germline assignment: CDR1 SGHRS and CDR2 YFSETQ. CDR3 length: 14 amino acids. Trimming removed 8 bases at V and 2 bases at J, with 17 bases between. The CDR3 sequence: CASRLVFETYEQYF. The CDR3 coding sequence is TGCGCCAGTAGACTAGTGTTTGAAACCTACGAGCAGTACTTC.

This clonotype was recorded many times. The rearrangement joins TRBV12-3 or TRBV12-4 to TRBJ1-6; no clear D gene. With 1 base removed from V and 13 bases from J, the gap between germline ends came to 8 bases. This CDR3 spans 12 amino acids. The CDR3 sequence: CASSLGKLPLHF. In DNA form, the CDR3 reads TGTGCCAGCAGTTTAGGCAAACTCCCCCTCCACTTT.

This clonotype was observed at least ten times. This chain uses TRBV20-1 with TRBJ2-3; D perhaps matches TRBD1 (5 bases). V shed 6 bases and J shed 8 bases, with 15 bases lying between them. The CDR3 is 12 residues long. Germline V gene sequence: CDR1 DFQATT, CDR2 SNEGSKA (reference sequence). CDR3 sequence reads: CSADTGSGTQYF. CDR3 coding DNA: TGCAGTGCGGACACAGGATCCGGTACGCAGTATTTT.

This clonotype was recorded many times. The chain employs TRBV12-3 or TRBV12-4 and TRBJ2-1; D might be TRBD2 (6 bases). Trimming pared 6 bases from V and 2 bases from J, leaving 14 bases between. The length of the CDR3 is 15 residues. CDR3 region: CASSRGTPAYNEQFF. DNA of the CDR3: TGTGCCAGCAGCCGCGGGACTCCTGCCTACAATGAGCAGTTCTTC.

The chain combines TRBV7-9 with TRBJ2-1; D is perhaps TRBD1 (5 bases). Germline lookup yields CDR1 SEHNR and CDR2 FQNEAQ (reference sequence). The CDR3 consists of 14 residues. V was cut by 1 base and J by 4 bases, with 8 bases left in between. CDR3 amino acids: CASSLGGKYNEQFF. CDR3 sequence (DNA): TGTGCCAGCAGCTTAGGGGGCAAGTACAATGAGCAGTTCTTC.